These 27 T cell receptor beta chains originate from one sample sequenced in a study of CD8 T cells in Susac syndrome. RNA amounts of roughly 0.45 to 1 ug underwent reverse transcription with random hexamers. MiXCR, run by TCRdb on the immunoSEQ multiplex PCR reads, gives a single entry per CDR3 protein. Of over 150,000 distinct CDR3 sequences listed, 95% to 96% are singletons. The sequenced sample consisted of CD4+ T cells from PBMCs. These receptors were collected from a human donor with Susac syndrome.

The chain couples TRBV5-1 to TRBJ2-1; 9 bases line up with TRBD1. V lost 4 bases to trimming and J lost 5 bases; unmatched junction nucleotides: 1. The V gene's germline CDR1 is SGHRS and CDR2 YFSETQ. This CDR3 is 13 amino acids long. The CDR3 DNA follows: TGCGCCAGCAGCCGGACAGGGGACAATGAGCAGTTCTTC. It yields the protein CASSRTGDNEQFF.

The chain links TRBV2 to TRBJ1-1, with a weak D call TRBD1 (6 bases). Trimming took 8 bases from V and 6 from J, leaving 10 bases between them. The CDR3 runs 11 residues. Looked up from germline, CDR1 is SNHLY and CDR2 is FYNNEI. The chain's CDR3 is CASPGQPEAFF. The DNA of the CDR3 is TGTGCCAGCCCCGGACAGCCTGAAGCTTTCTTT.

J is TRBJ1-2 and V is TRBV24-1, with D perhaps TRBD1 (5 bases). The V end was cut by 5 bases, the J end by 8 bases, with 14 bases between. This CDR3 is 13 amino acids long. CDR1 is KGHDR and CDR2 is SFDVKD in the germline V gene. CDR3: CATSAQGIRGYTF. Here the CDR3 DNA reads TGTGCCACCAGTGCCCAGGGAATCCGGGGCTACACCTTC.

The CDR3 DNA follows: TGTGCCAGCAGTGATCCACAGGGATTGGGGTTACGTCCTGGGGCCAACGTCCTGACTTTC. It is translated as CASSDPQGLGLRPGANVLTF. The genes are TRBV25-1 and TRBJ2-6, with a tentative D call TRBD1 (6 bases). This CDR3 has 20 amino acids. CDR1 is MGHDK, CDR2 SYGVNS, per germline. Trimming shortened V by 3 bases and J by 2 bases, and 23 bases separated the two germline ends.

The CDR3 protein is CSAGTNQETQYF. DNA for the CDR3: TGCAGCGCCGGGACAAACCAAGAGACCCAGTACTTC. The chain employs TRBV29-1 and TRBJ2-5, with D possibly being TRBD1 (6 bases). Per germline, CDR1 SQVTM and CDR2 ANQGSEA. With 7 bases removed from V and 0 bases from J, the gap between germline ends came to 9 bases. The CDR3 extends over 12 amino acids.

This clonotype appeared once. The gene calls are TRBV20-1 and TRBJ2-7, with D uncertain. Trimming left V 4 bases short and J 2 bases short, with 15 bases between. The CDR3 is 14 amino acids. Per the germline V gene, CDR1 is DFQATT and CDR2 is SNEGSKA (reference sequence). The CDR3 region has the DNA TGCAGTGCTACCCCCCGAGACAATCCCTACGAGCAGTACGTC. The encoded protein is CSATPRDNPYEQYV.

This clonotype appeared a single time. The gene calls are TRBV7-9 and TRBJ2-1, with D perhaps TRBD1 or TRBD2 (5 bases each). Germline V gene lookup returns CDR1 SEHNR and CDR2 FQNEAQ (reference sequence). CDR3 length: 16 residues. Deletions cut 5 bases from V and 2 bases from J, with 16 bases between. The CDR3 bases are TGTGCCAGCAGCAACTACCGGGACCCTACCTACAATGAGCAGTTCTTC. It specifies CASSNYRDPTYNEQFF.

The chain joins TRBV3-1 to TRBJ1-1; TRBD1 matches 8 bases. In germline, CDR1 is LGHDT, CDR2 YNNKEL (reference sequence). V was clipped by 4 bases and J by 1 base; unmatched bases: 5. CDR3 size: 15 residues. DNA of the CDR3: TGTGCCAGCAGCCCAAGACAGGGGAAGAACACTGAAGCTTTCTTT. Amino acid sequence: CASSPRQGKNTEAFF.

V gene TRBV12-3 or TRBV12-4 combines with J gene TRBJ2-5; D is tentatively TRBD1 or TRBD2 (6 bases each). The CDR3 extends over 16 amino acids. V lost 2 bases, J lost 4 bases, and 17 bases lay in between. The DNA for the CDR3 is TGTGCCAGCAGTTTAATGGGGGGCCTCCTACGAGAGACCCAGTACTTC. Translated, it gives CASSLMGGLLRETQYF.

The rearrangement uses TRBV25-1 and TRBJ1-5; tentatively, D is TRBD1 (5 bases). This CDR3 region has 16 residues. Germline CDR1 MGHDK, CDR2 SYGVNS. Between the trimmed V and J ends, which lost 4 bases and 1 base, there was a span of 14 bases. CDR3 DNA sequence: TGTGCCAGCAGTGTACAATTGGGGGGAAGCAATCAGCCCCAGCATTTT. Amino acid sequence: CASSVQLGGSNQPQHF.

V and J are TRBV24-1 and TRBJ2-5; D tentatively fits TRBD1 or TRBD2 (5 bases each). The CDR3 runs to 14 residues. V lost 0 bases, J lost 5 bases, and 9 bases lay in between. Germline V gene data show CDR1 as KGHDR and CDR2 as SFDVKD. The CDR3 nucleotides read TGTGCCACCAGTGATTTGGGCGAGGGGGAGACCCAGTACTTC. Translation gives CATSDLGEGETQYF.

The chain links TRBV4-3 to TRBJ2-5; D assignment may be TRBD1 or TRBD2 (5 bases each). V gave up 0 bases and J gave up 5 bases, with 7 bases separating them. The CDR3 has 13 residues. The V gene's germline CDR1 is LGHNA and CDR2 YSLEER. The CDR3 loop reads CASSQDEGETQYF. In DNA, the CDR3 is TGCGCCAGCAGCCAAGATGAGGGGGAGACCCAGTACTTC.

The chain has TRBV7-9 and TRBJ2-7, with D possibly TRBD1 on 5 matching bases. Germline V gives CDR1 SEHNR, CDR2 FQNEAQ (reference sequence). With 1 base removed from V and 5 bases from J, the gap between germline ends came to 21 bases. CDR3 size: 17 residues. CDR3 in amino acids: CASSLGMATEPMNEQYV. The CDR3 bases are TGTGCCAGCAGCTTAGGGATGGCGACAGAGCCCATGAACGAGCAGTACGTC.

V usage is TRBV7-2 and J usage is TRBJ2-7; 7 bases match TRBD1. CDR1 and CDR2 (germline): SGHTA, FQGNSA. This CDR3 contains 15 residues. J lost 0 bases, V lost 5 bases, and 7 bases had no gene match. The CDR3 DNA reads TGTGCCAGCAGCCCAGACGACAGGGACTCCTACGAGCAGTACTTC. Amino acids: CASSPDDRDSYEQYF.

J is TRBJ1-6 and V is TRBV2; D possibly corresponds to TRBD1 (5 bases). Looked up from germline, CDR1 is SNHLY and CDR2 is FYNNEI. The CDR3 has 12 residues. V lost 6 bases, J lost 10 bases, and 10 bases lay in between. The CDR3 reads CASRDTASPLHF. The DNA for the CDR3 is TGTGCCAGCAGGGACACGGCCTCACCCCTCCACTTT.

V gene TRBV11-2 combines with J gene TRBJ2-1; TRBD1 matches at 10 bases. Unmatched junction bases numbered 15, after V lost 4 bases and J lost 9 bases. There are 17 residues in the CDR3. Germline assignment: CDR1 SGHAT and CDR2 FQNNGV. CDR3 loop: CASSSPARDRGSGEQFF. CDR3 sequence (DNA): TGTGCCAGCAGCTCCCCGGCACGGGACAGGGGATCAGGTGAGCAGTTCTTC.

CDR3 nucleotides: TGCAGCGCCGGACTAGCGGGAGACTACAATGAGCAGTTCTTC. Protein product: CSAGLAGDYNEQFF. This chain joins TRBV29-1 and TRBJ2-1; 13 positions match TRBD2. The CDR3 runs 14 residues. Germline lookup yields CDR1 SQVTM and CDR2 ANQGSEA. J lost 3 bases, V lost 7 bases, and 3 bases had no gene match.

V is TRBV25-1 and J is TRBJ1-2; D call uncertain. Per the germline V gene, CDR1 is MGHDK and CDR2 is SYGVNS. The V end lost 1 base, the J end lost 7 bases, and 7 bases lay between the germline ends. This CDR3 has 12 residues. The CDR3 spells CASSELHAGYTF. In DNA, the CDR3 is TGTGCCAGCAGTGAATTGCACGCTGGCTACACCTTC.

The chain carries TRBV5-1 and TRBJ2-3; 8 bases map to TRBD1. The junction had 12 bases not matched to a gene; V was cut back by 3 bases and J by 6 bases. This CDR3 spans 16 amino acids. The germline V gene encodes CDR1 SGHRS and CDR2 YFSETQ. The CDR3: CASSWARDRWSDTQYF. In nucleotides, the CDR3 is TGCGCCAGCAGCTGGGCTCGGGACAGGTGGTCGGATACGCAGTATTTT.

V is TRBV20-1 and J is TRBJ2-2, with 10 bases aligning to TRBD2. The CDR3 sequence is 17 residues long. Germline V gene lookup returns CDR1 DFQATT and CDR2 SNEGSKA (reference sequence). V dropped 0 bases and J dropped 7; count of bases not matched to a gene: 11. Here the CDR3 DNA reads TGCAGTGCTAGAGACCGCAGCGGGAGGGCTGCCGGCGGGGAGCTGTTTTTT. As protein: CSARDRSGRAAGGELFF.

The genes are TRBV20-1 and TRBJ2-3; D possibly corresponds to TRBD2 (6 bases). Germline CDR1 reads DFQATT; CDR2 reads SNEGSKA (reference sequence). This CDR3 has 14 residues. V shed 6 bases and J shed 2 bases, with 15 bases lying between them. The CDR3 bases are TGCAGTGCCAAGTTCCGGGGGAACACAGATACGCAGTATTTT. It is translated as CSAKFRGNTDTQYF.

The CDR3 protein is CASSPGQINSAFF. The CDR3 nucleotides are TGTGCCAGCAGTCCCGGACAGATCAATTCAGCTTTCTTT. V gene TRBV27 combines with J gene TRBJ1-1; TRBD1 might be the D (6 bases). Trimming took off 5 bases at V and 10 bases at J, with 17 bases between the two ends. There are 13 residues in the CDR3. Germline-derived CDR1 and CDR2 are MNHEY and SMNVEV (reference sequence).

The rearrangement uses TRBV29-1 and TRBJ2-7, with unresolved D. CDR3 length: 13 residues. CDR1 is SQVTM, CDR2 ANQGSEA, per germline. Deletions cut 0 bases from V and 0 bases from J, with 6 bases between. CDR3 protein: CSVEDPASYEQYF. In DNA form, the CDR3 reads TGCAGCGTTGAAGACCCAGCCTCCTACGAGCAGTACTTC.

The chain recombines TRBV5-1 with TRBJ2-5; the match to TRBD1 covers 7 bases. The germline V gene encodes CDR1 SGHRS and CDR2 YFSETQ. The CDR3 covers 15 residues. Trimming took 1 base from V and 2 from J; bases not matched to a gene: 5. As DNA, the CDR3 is TGCGCCAGCAGCTTGTTCGACAGGGCGCAAGAGACCCAGTACTTC. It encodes CASSLFDRAQETQYF.

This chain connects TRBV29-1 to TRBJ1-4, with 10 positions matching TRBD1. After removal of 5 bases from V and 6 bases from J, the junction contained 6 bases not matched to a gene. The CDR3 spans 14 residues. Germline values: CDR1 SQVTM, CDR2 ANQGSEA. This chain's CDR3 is CSVRDRGSYEKLFF. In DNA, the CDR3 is TGCAGCGTTCGGGACAGGGGATCCTATGAAAAACTGTTTTTT. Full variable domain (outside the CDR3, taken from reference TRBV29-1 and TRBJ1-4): SAVISQKPSRDICQRGTSLTIQCQVDSQVTMMFWYRQQPGQSLTLIATANQGSEATYESGFVIDKFPISRPNLTFSTLTVSNMSPEDSSIYLCSVRDRGSYEKLFFGSGTQLSVL.

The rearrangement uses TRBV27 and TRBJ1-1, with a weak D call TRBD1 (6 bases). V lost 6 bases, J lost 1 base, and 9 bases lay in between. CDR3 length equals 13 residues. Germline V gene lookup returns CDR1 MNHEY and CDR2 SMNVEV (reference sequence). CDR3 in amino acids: CASRTGGNTEAFF. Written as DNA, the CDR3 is TGTGCCAGCAGGACAGGAGGGAACACTGAAGCTTTCTTT.

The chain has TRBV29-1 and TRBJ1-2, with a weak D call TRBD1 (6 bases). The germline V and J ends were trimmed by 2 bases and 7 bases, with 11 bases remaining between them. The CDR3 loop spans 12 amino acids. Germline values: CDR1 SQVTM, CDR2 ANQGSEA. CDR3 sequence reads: CSVERGEPGYTF. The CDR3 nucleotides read TGCAGCGTTGAAAGGGGGGAGCCTGGCTACACCTTC.